This entry is about one TCR beta chain. Its matching antigen is unknown. This specimen comes from a study of prognosis after radiotherapy for stage I lung cancer. Study summary: Medical inoperability applied to all of the non-small cell lung cancer patients. Enrolled patients (roughly 13 men, six or seven women) had a median age of nearly 75 years and an age range of about 50 to 95 years. Study results and limitations: The question of whether the expanded TCR clones were tumor-specific was not determined.

The TCR beta CDR3 region was amplified from genomic DNA, with two rounds of multiplex PCR being used for the amplification. TRBV and TRBJ genes each had their own specific primers in first-round PCR. TCRdb used MiXCR to reprocess the multiplex PCR reads, holding one entry per CDR3 protein. The table lists 20,000 to 30,000 distinct CDR3 sequences, roughly two fifths of them singletons, with roughly 21% in the top ten. V was cut by 5 bases and J by 8 bases, with 21 bases left in between. Germline V gives CDR1 SGHAT, CDR2 FQNNGV. This CDR3 is 15 amino acids long. This TCR was recovered from a donor over 45 with non-small cell lung cancer. Source: PBMCs, taken before or after stereotactic body radiation therapy (not recorded which). This sequence joins TRBV11-2 and TRBJ2-5; D unclear. The CDR3 here is CASSPGRPGADTQYF. The CDR3, as DNA: TGTGCCAGCAGCCCAGGTCGCCCAGGTGCCGATACCCAGTACTTC.